Detailed here is one T cell receptor beta chain. Its antigen is currently unknown. This record belongs to a study of cytomegalovirus exposure and HLA in healthy donors. Samples came from healthy bone marrow donors. Study results and limitations: Altogether, about 160 TCR beta chains were recorded as cytomegalovirus-associated. Earlier analysis found most TCR beta V segments productive about 87% or about 30% of the time.

CDR3 size: 15 residues. The germline V gene encodes CDR1 SGHNT and CDR2 YYREEE (reference sequence). V lost 4 bases and J lost 3, with 15 bases in between. PCR amplification relied on 60 Vbeta primers (plus 13 Jbeta primers). This table comes from immunoSEQ multiplex PCR, and its TCRdb copy is limited to in-frame clones, with some not included. Of about 150,000 clones in the sample, 84% are singletons; the top ten hold 0.38%. This receptor was obtained from a boy aged 2 to 10 in good health and CMV-seronegative. Sequencing used PBMCs. J is TRBJ2-3 and V is TRBV5-4; TRBD2 might be the D (6 bases). The chain's CDR3 is CASSPAAGKTDTQYF. The CDR3 coding sequence is TGTGCCAGCAGCCCCGCGGCGGGGAAGACAGATACGCAGTATTTT.